Detailed here is one T cell receptor (delta chain). TCRdb fed the RT-PCR reads into CATT to redo clone calling. The sample yields 1,400 or so delta-chain clones, roughly 13% seen once. The sample belongs to a study of gamma-delta T cells after stem cell transplantation. CDR1 is GEAIGNYY, CDR2 EKD, per germline. This CDR3 contains 19 residues. With V trimmed by 0 bases and J by 0 bases, 5 bases remained unmatched. Sequencing used gamma-delta T cells. This chain uses TRDV2 with TRDJ3, with 9 bases that match TRDD3. The sequence was obtained from a human donor. It is not recorded whose cells these are; they may come from a transplant donor. The CDR3 loop is CACDTVLGDLSWDTRQMFF. DNA for the CDR3: TGTGCCTGTGACACCGTACTGGGGGACCTCTCCTGGGACACCCGACAGATGTTTTTC.